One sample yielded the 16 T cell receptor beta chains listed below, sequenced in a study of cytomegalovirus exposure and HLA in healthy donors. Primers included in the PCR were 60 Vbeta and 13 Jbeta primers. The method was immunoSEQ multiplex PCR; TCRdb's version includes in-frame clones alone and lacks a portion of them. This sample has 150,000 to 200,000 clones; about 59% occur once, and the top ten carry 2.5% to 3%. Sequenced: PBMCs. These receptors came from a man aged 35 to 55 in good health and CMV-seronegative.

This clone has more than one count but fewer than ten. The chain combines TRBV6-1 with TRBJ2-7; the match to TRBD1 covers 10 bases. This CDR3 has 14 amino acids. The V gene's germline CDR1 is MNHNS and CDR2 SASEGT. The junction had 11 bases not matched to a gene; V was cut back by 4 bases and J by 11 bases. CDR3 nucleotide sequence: TGTGCCAGCAGTGGCGGGACAGGGGTTTTTAGGGAGTACTTC. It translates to CASSGGTGVFREYF.

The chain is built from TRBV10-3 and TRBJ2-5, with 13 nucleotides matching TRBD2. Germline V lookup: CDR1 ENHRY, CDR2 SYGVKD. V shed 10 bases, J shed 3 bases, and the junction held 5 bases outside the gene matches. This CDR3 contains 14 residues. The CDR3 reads CATRTSGSEETQYF. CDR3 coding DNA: TGTGCCACCCGGACTAGCGGGAGTGAAGAGACCCAGTACTTC.

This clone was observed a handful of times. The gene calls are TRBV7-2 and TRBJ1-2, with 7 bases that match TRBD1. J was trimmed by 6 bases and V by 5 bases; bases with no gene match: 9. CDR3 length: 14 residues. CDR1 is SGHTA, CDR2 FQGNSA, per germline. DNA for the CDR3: TGTGCCAGCAGCCCGGGACAGAGCGTTCATGGCTACACCTTC. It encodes CASSPGQSVHGYTF.

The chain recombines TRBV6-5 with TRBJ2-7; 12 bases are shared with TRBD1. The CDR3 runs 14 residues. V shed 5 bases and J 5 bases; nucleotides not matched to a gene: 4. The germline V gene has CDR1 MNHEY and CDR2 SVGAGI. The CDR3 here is CASSTGQGANEQYF. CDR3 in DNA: TGTGCCAGCAGTACGGGACAGGGGGCCAACGAGCAGTACTTC.

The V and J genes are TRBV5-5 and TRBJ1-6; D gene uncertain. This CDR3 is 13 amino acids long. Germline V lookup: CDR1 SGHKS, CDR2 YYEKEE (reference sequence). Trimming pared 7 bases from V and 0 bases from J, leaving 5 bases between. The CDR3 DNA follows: TGTGCCAGCTACAGCTCCTATAATTCACCCCTCCACTTT. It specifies CASYSSYNSPLHF.

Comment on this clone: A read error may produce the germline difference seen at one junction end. The CDR3 coding sequence is TGTGCTAGCAGCTTAGAGAGGAACACTGAAGCTTTCTTT. This encodes CASSLERNTEAFF. The chain recombines TRBV7-7 with TRBJ1-1; D unresolved. The CDR3 covers 13 residues. The germline V gene encodes CDR1 SSHAT and CDR2 FNYEAQ (reference sequence).

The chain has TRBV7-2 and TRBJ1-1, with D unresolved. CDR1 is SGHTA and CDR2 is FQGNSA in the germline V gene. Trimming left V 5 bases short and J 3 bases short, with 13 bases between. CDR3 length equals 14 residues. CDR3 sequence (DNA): TGTGCCAGCAGCACCGGACTAGGGCACACTGAAGCTTTCTTT. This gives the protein CASSTGLGHTEAFF.

The CDR3 DNA reads TGTGCCATCAGGAGCACAGGGGCGAACACTGAAGCTTTCTTT. It translates to CAIRSTGANTEAFF. This chain links TRBV10-3 with TRBJ1-1; 7 bases agree with TRBD1. V lost 6 bases, J lost 1 base, and 5 bases stayed unmatched. Looked up from germline, CDR1 is ENHRY and CDR2 is SYGVKD. CDR3 length equals 14 residues.

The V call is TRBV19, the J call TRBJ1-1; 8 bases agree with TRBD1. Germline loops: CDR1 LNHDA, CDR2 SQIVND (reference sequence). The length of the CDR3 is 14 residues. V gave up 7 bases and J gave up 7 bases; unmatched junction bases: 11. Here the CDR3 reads CASTPTRGPHEAFF. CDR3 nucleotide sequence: TGTGCCAGTACTCCAACCAGGGGGCCACATGAAGCTTTCTTT.

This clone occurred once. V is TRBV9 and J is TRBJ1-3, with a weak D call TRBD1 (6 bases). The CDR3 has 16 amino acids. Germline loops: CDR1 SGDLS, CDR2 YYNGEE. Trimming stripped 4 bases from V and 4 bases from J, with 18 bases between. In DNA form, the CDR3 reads TGTGCCAGCAGCCCACGTTCGGGGGGCGCCGGAAACACCATATATTTT. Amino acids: CASSPRSGGAGNTIYF.

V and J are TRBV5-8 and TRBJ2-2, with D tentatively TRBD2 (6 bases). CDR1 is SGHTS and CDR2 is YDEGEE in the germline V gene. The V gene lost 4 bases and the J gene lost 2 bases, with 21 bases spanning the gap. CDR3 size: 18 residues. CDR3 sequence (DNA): TGTGCCAGCAGCCTGACCGCATGGGGGGTCGTTAACACCGGGGAGCTGTTTTTT. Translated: CASSLTAWGVVNTGELFF.

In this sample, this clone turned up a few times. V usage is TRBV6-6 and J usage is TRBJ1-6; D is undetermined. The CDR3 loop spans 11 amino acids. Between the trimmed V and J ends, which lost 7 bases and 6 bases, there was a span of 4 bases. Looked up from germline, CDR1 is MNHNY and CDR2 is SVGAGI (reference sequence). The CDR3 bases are TGTGCCAGCAACTTTAATTCACCCCTCCACTTT. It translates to CASNFNSPLHF.

The CDR3 loop is CAISESGNRETQYF. The DNA of the CDR3 is TGTGCCATCAGTGAGTCGGGCAACAGGGAGACCCAGTACTTC. The gene calls are TRBV10-3 and TRBJ2-5; TRBD1 might be the D (5 bases). The CDR3 sequence is 14 residues long. Per germline, CDR1 ENHRY and CDR2 SYGVKD. Trimming removed 0 bases at V and 5 bases at J, with 10 bases between.

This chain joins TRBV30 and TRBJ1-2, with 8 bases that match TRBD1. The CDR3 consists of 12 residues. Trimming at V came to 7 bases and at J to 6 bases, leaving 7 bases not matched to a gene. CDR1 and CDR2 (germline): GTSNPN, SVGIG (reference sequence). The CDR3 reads CASYQGAHGYTF. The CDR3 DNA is TGTGCCTCCTATCAGGGGGCGCATGGCTACACCTTC.

The CDR3 here is CASSPSSSYEQYF. Written as DNA, the CDR3 is TGTGCCAGCTCACCCTCGAGCTCCTACGAGCAGTACTTC. The chain is built from TRBV18 and TRBJ2-7; no clear D. V gave up 3 bases and J gave up 0 bases, with 6 bases separating them. Germline lookup yields CDR1 KGHSH and CDR2 LQKENI. The CDR3 totals 13 residues.

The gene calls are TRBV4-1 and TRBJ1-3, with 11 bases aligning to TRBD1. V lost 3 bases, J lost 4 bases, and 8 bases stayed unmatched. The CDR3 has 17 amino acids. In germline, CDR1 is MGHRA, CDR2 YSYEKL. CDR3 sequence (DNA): TGCGCCAGCAGCCAGTTAAGGACAGGGGGCTCGGGAAACACCATATATTTT. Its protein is CASSQLRTGGSGNTIYF.